This record concerns one T cell receptor (beta chain) sequence. This table comes from immunoSEQ multiplex PCR, and its TCRdb copy is limited to in-frame clones, with some not included. Of around 250,000 clones listed, roughly nine tenths are singletons. This specimen belongs to a study of blood T cell repertoires in COVID-19. V trimming: 6 bases; J trimming: 1 base; junction bases outside the gene matches: 2. The CDR3 is 13 residues long. Germline CDR1 is MNHEY and CDR2 is SVGAGI. This sequence originates from a human donor in a cohort exposed to, infected with or recovered from COVID-19 (not recorded which). The donor label of this sample is uncertain. Source material: PBMCs or T cells enriched from blood (not recorded which). The chain employs TRBV6-5 and TRBJ1-1; 7 bases match TRBD1. Written as DNA, the CDR3 is TGTGCCAGCAGACGGACAGGGAACACTGAAGCTTTCTTT. Translating gives CASRRTGNTEAFF.